The entry that follows covers one T cell receptor (beta chain) sequence. Time point indicated: pretreatment peripheral blood. Sequencing used immunoSEQ multiplex PCR; TCRdb keeps in-frame clones, though not all of them. The table includes roughly 77,000 clones, less than 90% detected once. This entry comes from a study of PD-L1 blockade in urothelial cancer. The CDR3 extends over 14 amino acids. Trimming cost V 5 bases and J 2 bases, with 13 bases left between them. Germline assignment: CDR1 KGHSH and CDR2 LQKENI. The V and J genes are TRBV18 and TRBJ2-7; tentative D call: TRBD1 (6 bases). The receptor was derived from a woman in her seventies with urothelial cancer. Sequences were derived from PBMCs, sampled around atezolizumab (anti-PD-L1) treatment. The CDR3 bases are TGTGCCAGCTCAACGACAGGAGGCCCCTACGAGCAGTACTTC. This codes for CASSTTGGPYEQYF.